A selection of T cell receptor beta chains follows, all from one sample in a study of cytomegalovirus exposure and HLA in healthy donors. The data were produced by immunoSEQ multiplex PCR, yet TCRdb's version contains in-frame clones alone and is incomplete. The sample shows over 150,000 clones, approximately 80% of them seen only once. The sample taken for sequencing was PBMCs. Every receptor here comes from a woman between 18 and 30 years old in good health and CMV-seronegative. The CDR3 runs from the conserved cysteine through the conserved F or W. A D gene is named only where the DNA matches it firmly. Clone size is given for some rows only: seen once, a few or many times, or a class if the clone is expanded.

.	TRBJ2-7	TRBV30	few	CAGGASRYEQYF	TGTGCCGGGGGTGCAAGCCGCTACGAGCAGTACTTC
.	TRBJ2-2	TRBV9	.	CASSINTGELFF	TGTGCCAGCAGCATAAACACCGGGGAGCTGTTTTTT
.	TRBJ1-1	TRBV7-9	once	CSGDSNTEAFF	TGTTCCGGAGACAGTAACACTGAAGCTTTCTTT
.	TRBJ1-1	TRBV5-1	.	CASSLWLNTEAFF	TGCGCCAGCAGCTTGTGGCTGAACACTGAAGCTTTCTTT
.	TRBJ1-6	TRBV4-1	.	CASSQEIAENSPLHF	TGCGCCAGCAGCCAAGAAATCGCAGAAAATTCACCCCTCCACTTT
.	TRBJ1-2	TRBV7-9	.	CASRWQGSYGYTF	TGTGCCAGCAGGTGGCAGGGGTCCTATGGCTACACCTTC
.	TRBJ2-2	TRBV7-9	once	CASTLAGGELFF	TGTGCCAGCACCCTTGCGGGGGGGGAGCTGTTTTTT
.	TRBJ1-5	TRBV5-6	.	CASSLAGAGDQPQHF	TGTGCCAGCAGCTTGGCTGGAGCCGGGGATCAGCCCCAGCATTTT
.	TRBJ2-7	TRBV2	few	CASSDVIGFYEQYF	TGTGCCAGCAGTGATGTCATCGGGTTCTACGAGCAGTACTTC
.	TRBJ1-2	TRBV4-1	.	CASSQYGQLDYGYTF	TGCGCCAGCAGCCAATACGGACAGTTAGACTATGGCTACACCTTC
TRBD1	TRBJ1-4	TRBV18	few	CASSPQRGPNEKLFF	TGTGCCAGCTCACCACAGAGGGGGCCTAATGAAAAACTGTTTTTT
TRBD2	TRBJ2-7	TRBV10-3	.	CAITPGTSGYEQYF	TGTGCCATCACCCCCGGGACTAGCGGCTACGAGCAGTACTTC
TRBD1	TRBJ1-2	TRBV5-4	.	CASSTDRGSGYGYTF	TGTGCCAGCAGCACCGACAGGGGGAGCGGCTATGGCTACACCTTC
TRBD1	TRBJ1-5	TRBV4-1	.	CASSQWGQGHQPQHF	TGCGCCAGCAGCCAGTGGGGACAGGGGCATCAGCCCCAGCATTTT